This TCR beta chain was sequenced for a study of vaccination effects on CD4 cells after COVID-19. Here immunoSEQ multiplex PCR was the method, and the copy in TCRdb shows in-frame clones only, minus some. The sample carries roughly 27,000 clones, roughly two thirds recorded once. Sequencing in the ViraFEST assay came after antigen-specific CD4+ T cells had been expanded with viral peptide pools, which were used to stimulate PBMC. Investigators separated out CD4+ T cells once about 10 days of culture had passed. Vaccinees lacked prior SARS-CoV-2 infection and tested negative for nucleocapsid antibodies. Cultures got half-medium changes with IL-2 on days 3 and 7. Trimming removed 9 bases from V and 5 bases from J; junction bases left unmatched: 4. This CDR3 spans 13 amino acids. CDR1 and CDR2 from the germline V gene are WNHNN and SYGVQD (reference sequence). Notes on this clone: Its antigen is unknown.

The gene calls are TRBV10-1 and TRBJ2-1, with TRBD2 matching over 10 bases. The clonotype was recovered from a human donor who received a COVID-19 vaccine. This material consisted of CD4+ T cells from PBMCs cultured with SARS-CoV-2 spike peptides, taken before COVID-19 vaccination. CDR3 sequence: CASSGGMDNEQFF. As DNA, the CDR3 is TGCGCCAGTAGCGGGGGGATGGACAATGAGCAGTTCTTC.